The 3 T cell receptor beta chains below were found in one sample sequenced in a study of regulatory T cells in long-lasting Graves disease. The time point is: newly diagnosed GD, antithyroid drugs for less than 3 months. From PBMCs, RNA was extracted and then used to make the TCR library. HTBI primers from iRepertoire and Arm-PCR of CDR3 regions yielded the TCR beta libraries. TCRdb independently ran MiXCR on the multiplex PCR reads; one entry per CDR3 protein. This sample yields 580,000 or so distinct CDR3 sequences, of which roughly 15% are seen a single time; more than 10% belongs to the top ten. These data are also associated with another study on T cells in Graves' hyperthyroidism and ophthalmopathy.

Specimen: peripheral blood mononuclear cells (PBMCs), collected at new diagnosis, from a patient treated with antithyroid drugs. These receptors were collected from a man aged 18 to 30 with Graves disease.

The chain links TRBV19 to TRBJ1-1; D is unclear. Germline V gene lookup returns CDR1 LNHDA and CDR2 SQIVND (reference sequence). Trimming pared 10 bases from V and 1 base from J, leaving 19 bases between. The CDR3 spans 15 residues. CDR3 loop: CATLTARGQNTEAFF. The CDR3 nucleotides read TGTGCCACCTTAACCGCCCGGGGTCAGAACACTGAAGCTTTCTTT.

About this clonotype: An end of the junction differs from the germline gene, which may be a read error. The genes are TRBV11-2 and TRBJ2-1; a weak D match, TRBD2 (7 bases). The CDR3 has 16 amino acids. Germline V lookup: CDR1 SGHAT, CDR2 FQNNGV. The CDR3 sequence: CASSQTGGPSYNEQFF. The CDR3 DNA is TGCGCCAGCAGCCAAACGGGGGGCCCGTCCTACAATGAGCAGTTCTTC.

Ten or more counts support this clonotype. This rearrangement joins TRBV30 to TRBJ2-6; D is perhaps TRBD2 (6 bases). This CDR3 spans 16 amino acids. V lost 2 bases to trimming and J lost 0 bases, with 11 bases between them. CDR1 GTSNPN and CDR2 SVGIG come from the germline V gene (reference sequence). The DNA for the CDR3 is TGTGCCTGGAGTCTTCATAGCGGCTCTGGGGCCAACGTCCTGACTTTC. Its protein is CAWSLHSGSGANVLTF.